The 32 T cell receptor beta chains listed next were all sequenced from one sample in a study of OX40 agonist ivuxolimab in advanced cancers. Measured with immunoSEQ multiplex PCR; TCRdb has only the in-frame clones, and not every one. The table records approximately 82,000 clones, around four fifths of them present only once. The specimen comprised CD4+ or CD8+ T cells sorted from blood, sampled in a trial of the OX40 agonist ivuxolimab. The receptors derive from an adult with an advanced solid tumor such as melanoma, head and neck, liver or kidney cancer.

In this sample, this clone turned up a few times. The genes are TRBV5-1 and TRBJ1-2; D is unresolved. V gave up 0 bases and J gave up 8 bases, with 11 bases separating them. The CDR3 covers 13 residues. Looked up from germline, CDR1 is SGHRS and CDR2 is YFSETQ. CDR3 DNA sequence: TGCGCCAGCAGCTTGGCCGGGCTGGGAGGCTACACCTTC. Translating it yields CASSLAGLGGYTF.

This clone was counted only a few times. The chain couples TRBV6-1 to TRBJ2-3; D remains ambiguous. The length of the CDR3 is 14 residues. Germline assignment: CDR1 MNHNS and CDR2 SASEGT. The ends were cut back, 1 base at V and 0 bases at J, with 5 bases in the middle. The CDR3 sequence is CASSEDGSTDTQYF. The CDR3 DNA follows: TGTGCCAGCAGTGAAGATGGCAGCACAGATACGCAGTATTTT.

This chain uses TRBV29-1 with TRBJ2-7; D tentatively reads TRBD1 or TRBD2 (5 bases each). The germline V gene encodes CDR1 SQVTM and CDR2 ANQGSEA. There are 13 residues in the CDR3. Trimming took off 6 bases at V and 5 bases at J, with 17 bases between the two ends. The CDR3 region is CSVQGVGTHEQYF. DNA of the CDR3: TGCAGCGTCCAAGGGGTAGGGACCCACGAGCAGTACTTC.

This clone was detected a few times. This chain joins TRBV5-1 and TRBJ1-2; unclear D gene. Germline assignment: CDR1 SGHRS and CDR2 YFSETQ. The CDR3 extends over 11 amino acids. V lost 0 bases to trimming and J lost 5 bases, with 2 bases between them. The CDR3 sequence: CASSLGYGYTF. DNA for the CDR3: TGCGCCAGCAGCTTGGGTTATGGCTACACCTTC.

The V call is TRBV10-3, the J call TRBJ1-5; D unclear. This CDR3 has 13 residues. Germline lookup yields CDR1 ENHRY and CDR2 SYGVKD. V was clipped by 2 bases and J by 6 bases, with 8 bases between them. DNA for the CDR3: TGTGCCATCAGTGAGACGGGGAGTCAGCCCCAGCATTTT. Its protein product is CAISETGSQPQHF.

This clone was recorded once. The V and J genes are TRBV25-1 and TRBJ1-2; D is undetermined. The CDR3 length is 13 residues. The germline V gene has CDR1 MGHDK and CDR2 SYGVNS. V gave up 2 bases and J gave up 1 base, with 5 bases separating them. This chain's CDR3 is CASSEINNYGYTF. In nucleotides, the CDR3 is TGTGCCAGCAGTGAAATCAATAACTATGGCTACACCTTC.

V is TRBV7-2 and J is TRBJ1-4; 7 positions agree with TRBD1. The V gene end was trimmed by 3 bases and the J gene end by 5 bases; junction bases not matched to a gene: 18. This CDR3 comprises 19 residues. Germline V gives CDR1 SGHTA, CDR2 FQGNSA. CDR3 sequence (DNA): TGTGCCAGCAGCTTTAGCGGAGGGGTTCGTACAGGGGAAAATGAAAAACTGTTTTTT. It codes for CASSFSGGVRTGENEKLFF.

The J gene is TRBJ1-2, the V gene TRBV18; perhaps TRBD1 as D (5 bases). Germline CDR1 KGHSH, CDR2 LQKENI. Between the trimmed V and J ends, which lost 1 base and 2 bases, there was a span of 14 bases. The CDR3 has 16 amino acids. In DNA form, the CDR3 reads TGTGCCAGCTCACCACAGGAGGGACCGCGAAACTATGGCTACACCTTC. This sequence encodes CASSPQEGPRNYGYTF.

The chain couples TRBV6-1 to TRBJ1-4, with D tentatively TRBD1 (6 bases). The CDR3 loop spans 17 amino acids. Trimming cost V 0 bases and J 6 bases, with 17 bases left between them. Germline V gives CDR1 MNHNS, CDR2 SASEGT. Written as DNA, the CDR3 is TGTGCCAGCAGTGAAGCGGTAGGAGCAGGGGATTATGAAAAACTGTTTTTT. Translating gives CASSEAVGAGDYEKLFF.

V usage is TRBV18 and J usage is TRBJ1-1, with no clear D. This CDR3 has 13 amino acids. Germline V lookup: CDR1 KGHSH, CDR2 LQKENI. With 0 bases removed from V and 2 bases from J, the gap between germline ends came to 4 bases. This CDR3 is CASSPPSNTEAFF. CDR3 DNA: TGTGCCAGCTCACCACCGAGTAACACTGAAGCTTTCTTT.

The DNA of the CDR3 is TGTGCCAGTAGTATAGGTGGGAGTTTATACAATGAGCAGTTCTTC. Translation gives CASSIGGSLYNEQFF. This rearrangement joins TRBV19 to TRBJ2-1; possibly TRBD2 for D (5 bases). The V end was cut by 1 base, the J end by 4 bases, with 11 bases between. CDR1 is LNHDA and CDR2 is SQIVND in the germline V gene (reference sequence). This CDR3 contains 15 residues. Using reference TRBV19 and TRBJ2-1 for the parts outside the CDR3, the full variable domain is DGGITQSPKYLFRKEGQNVTLSCEQNLNHDAMYWYRQDPGQGLRLIYYSQIVNDFQKGDIAEGYSVSREKKESFPLTVTSAQKNPTAFYLCASSIGGSLYNEQFFGPGTRLTVL.

This clone has a handful of counts. The rearrangement links TRBV7-2 to TRBJ2-7, with D possibly matching TRBD1 (5 bases). The germline V and J ends were trimmed by 4 bases and 1 base, with 11 bases remaining between them. Germline V lookup: CDR1 SGHTA, CDR2 FQGNSA. The CDR3 sequence is 14 residues long. The CDR3 DNA follows: TGTGCCAGCAGCTCCAGGGCTTCGTCCTACGAGCAGTACTTC. This translates into CASSSRASSYEQYF.

This rearrangement joins TRBV6-1 to TRBJ2-5; D ambiguous. The CDR3 totals 15 residues. V dropped 1 base and J dropped 0 bases, with 9 bases sitting between them. CDR1 and CDR2 (germline): MNHNS, SASEGT. CDR3 region: CASSEVRMYQETQYF. CDR3 sequence (DNA): TGTGCCAGCAGTGAAGTCAGGATGTACCAAGAGACCCAGTACTTC.

The rearrangement links TRBV12-2 to TRBJ1-1; the D call of TRBD1 is as the table states it, not checked on the DNA. TRBV12-2 constitutes a pseudogene. The CDR3 sequence is 19 residues long. The CDR3 region is CASRPDCIPLDRRRTEAFF. In DNA form, the CDR3 reads TGTGCAAGTCGCCCGGACTGTATTCCGCTAGACAGGAGACGAACTGAAGCTTTCTTT.

This clone was detected a few times. The chain carries TRBV29-1 and TRBJ1-2; D not resolved. This CDR3 spans 11 amino acids. Germline V lookup: CDR1 SQVTM, CDR2 ANQGSEA. V lost 5 bases, J lost 4 bases, and 8 bases lay in between. The CDR3 spells CSVLGRYGYTF. Here the CDR3 DNA reads TGCAGCGTTCTAGGACGCTATGGCTACACCTTC.

The chain carries TRBV2 and TRBJ2-7; tentative D call: TRBD2 (5 bases). Looked up from germline, CDR1 is SNHLY and CDR2 is FYNNEI. The germline V and J ends were trimmed by 6 bases and 4 bases, with 13 bases remaining between them. The CDR3 has 13 residues. The CDR3 spells CASSRDHWYEQYF. For the CDR3, the DNA is TGTGCCAGCAGCCGGGATCACTGGTACGAGCAGTACTTC.

The gene calls are TRBV5-1 and TRBJ2-2, with D possibly matching TRBD2 (5 bases). The V end lost 5 bases, the J end lost 2 bases, and 13 bases lay between the germline ends. Germline V CDR1 and CDR2: SGHRS, YFSETQ. This CDR3 region has 15 residues. The CDR3 protein is CASSPGVVNTGELFF. CDR3 sequence (DNA): TGCGCCAGCAGTCCCGGGGTAGTAAACACCGGGGAGCTGTTTTTT.

The chain employs TRBV9 and TRBJ2-1; D gene uncertain. The CDR3 consists of 15 residues. Germline lookup yields CDR1 SGDLS and CDR2 YYNGEE. V dropped 0 bases and J dropped 4 bases, with 11 bases sitting between them. In nucleotides, the CDR3 is TGTGCCAGCAGCGTAGACCAGGCCTCTTACAATGAGCAGTTCTTC. It encodes CASSVDQASYNEQFF.

This clone showed up just a few times. The rearrangement joins TRBV27 to TRBJ1-1; D gene uncertain. Trimming removed 6 bases from V and 1 base from J, with 9 bases in between. The CDR3 runs 13 residues. Germline CDR1 and CDR2: MNHEY and SMNVEV (reference sequence). The CDR3: CASRNFRNTEAFF. The CDR3 DNA reads as TGTGCCAGCAGGAACTTTCGGAACACTGAAGCTTTCTTT.

The V call is TRBV6-1, the J call TRBJ2-7; D is perhaps TRBD1 (6 bases). Germline CDR1 and CDR2: MNHNS and SASEGT. CDR3 length equals 15 residues. Trimming stripped 5 bases from V and 5 bases from J, with 19 bases between. For the CDR3, the DNA is TGTGCCAGCAGTCCGATTGGCGGACAGACTCACGAGCAGTACTTC. Translation gives CASSPIGGQTHEQYF.

This clone was recorded a few times. The V and J genes are TRBV7-2 and TRBJ1-1, with unresolved D. Germline assignment: CDR1 SGHTA and CDR2 FQGNSA. This CDR3 spans 13 amino acids. Between the trimmed V and J ends, which lost 5 bases and 11 bases, there was a span of 18 bases. The CDR3 DNA sequence: TGTGCCAGCAGCCTCACTACTATTTTTAGTGCTTTCTTT. Protein sequence: CASSLTTIFSAFF.

This chain links TRBV5-1 with TRBJ1-3, with 7 nucleotides matching TRBD1. This CDR3 is built from 17 residues. The V and J ends lost 6 bases and 0 bases, in that order; junction bases with no gene match: 12. CDR1 and CDR2 from the germline V gene are SGHRS and YFSETQ. As DNA, the CDR3 is TGCGCCAGCATCCCCAAAGGGGGCCGGAACTCTGGAAACACCATATATTTT. As protein: CASIPKGGRNSGNTIYF. Combining the CDR3 with reference TRBV5-1 and TRBJ1-3 gives the whole variable domain KAGVTQTPRYLIKTRGQQVTLSCSPISGHRSVSWYQQTPGQGLQFLFEYFSETQRNKGNFPGRFSGRQFSNSRSEMNVSTLELGDSALYLCASIPKGGRNSGNTIYFGEGSWLTVV.

This clone has a handful of counts. The chain links TRBV7-2 to TRBJ1-4, with D uncertain. This CDR3 is built from 15 residues. Germline CDR1 reads SGHTA; CDR2 reads FQGNSA. The V and J ends lost 5 bases and 4 bases respectively, with 14 bases between them. The DNA for the CDR3 is TGTGCCAGCAGCAGAAGGACGGTTAATAATGAAAAACTGTTTTTT. Its protein is CASSRRTVNNEKLFF. The variable domain in full, with the rest retrieved from reference TRBV7-2 and TRBJ1-4, is GAGVSQSPSNKVTEKGKDVELRCDPISGHTALYWYRQSLGQGLEFLIYFQGNSAPDKSGLPSDRFSAERTGGSVSTLTIQRTQQEDSAVYLCASSRRTVNNEKLFFGSGTQLSVL.

CDR3 amino acids: CSVRPSYEQYF. CDR3 bases: TGCAGCGTTCGGCCCTCCTACGAGCAGTACTTC. The chain carries TRBV29-1 and TRBJ2-7; D is ambiguous. The CDR3 contains 11 residues. V was shortened by 5 bases and J by 0 bases, with 5 bases between the two germline ends. Per germline, CDR1 SQVTM and CDR2 ANQGSEA.

The V call is TRBV25-1, the J call TRBJ2-7; TRBD1 matches at 7 bases. V shed 6 bases and J 1 base; nucleotides not matched to a gene: 9. The CDR3 covers 15 residues. From germline, CDR1 is MGHDK and CDR2 SYGVNS. CDR3 in DNA: TGTGCCAGCAGGGATACCGGGACAGCTTCCTACGAGCAGTACTTC. This encodes CASRDTGTASYEQYF.

The genes are TRBV7-2 and TRBJ2-7; 8 nucleotides match TRBD1. The CDR3 contains 14 residues. With 6 bases clipped from V and 2 bases from J, the junction kept 6 bases outside the gene matches. Per germline, CDR1 SGHTA and CDR2 FQGNSA. The CDR3 spells CASRKRTGTYEQYF. CDR3 in DNA: TGTGCCAGCAGAAAAAGGACAGGGACCTACGAGCAGTACTTC.

The chain combines TRBV30 with TRBJ1-4; TRBD1 aligns across 9 bases. Trimming cost V 1 base and J 7 bases; bases outside gene matches: 7. This CDR3 is 15 amino acids long. Germline CDR1 and CDR2: GTSNPN and SVGIG (reference sequence). The CDR3 coding sequence is TGTGCCTGGAGTGACCGGGACAGGGAGGGTGAAAAACTGTTTTTT. Translating gives CAWSDRDREGEKLFF.

This sequence joins TRBV6-5 and TRBJ1-1; TRBD1 might be the D (5 bases). V was cut by 7 bases and J by 6 bases, with 15 bases left in between. Germline CDR1 is MNHEY and CDR2 is SVGAGI. The CDR3 totals 13 residues. The CDR3 DNA is TGTGCCAGCACCCCGCCGGGAGGGGCTGAAGCTTTCTTT. Amino acids: CASTPPGGAEAFF.

This clone showed up just once. V gene TRBV5-1 combines with J gene TRBJ2-3, with TRBD2 matching over 7 bases. Trimming took 1 base from V and 4 from J; bases not matched to a gene: 6. The CDR3 has 15 amino acids. Per germline, CDR1 SGHRS and CDR2 YFSETQ. The CDR3 protein is CASSLRGLEADTQYF. DNA of the CDR3: TGCGCCAGCAGCTTGCGTGGACTAGAAGCAGATACGCAGTATTTT.

V usage is TRBV5-1 and J usage is TRBJ1-5; the D is unclear. Trimming pared 0 bases from V and 7 bases from J, leaving 8 bases between. The germline gives CDR1 SGHRS, CDR2 YFSETQ. The CDR3 spans 13 residues. This CDR3 reads CASSLAQNQPQHF. CDR3 coding DNA: TGCGCCAGCAGCTTGGCCCAGAACCAGCCCCAGCATTTT.

This clone was picked up one time. CDR3 region: CASSLGPSASNQPQHF. In DNA, the CDR3 is TGCGCCAGCAGCTTGGGTCCCTCGGCTAGCAATCAGCCCCAGCATTTT. The chain carries TRBV5-1 and TRBJ1-5; no definite D call. V was cut by 0 bases and J by 0 bases, with 10 bases left in between. This CDR3 contains 16 residues. Per germline, CDR1 SGHRS and CDR2 YFSETQ.

The V and J genes are TRBV6-5 and TRBJ1-6; the D gene is possibly TRBD1 (6 bases). Germline V CDR1 and CDR2: MNHEY, SVGAGI. Deletions cut 8 bases from V and 5 bases from J, with 16 bases between. CDR3 size: 15 residues. This chain's CDR3 is CASGGGAGNNSPLHF. CDR3 nucleotides: TGTGCCAGCGGGGGGGGCGCGGGGAATAATTCACCCCTCCACTTT.